This T cell receptor beta chain was observed in a study of T cells after yellow fever vaccination. Overall study: Fractions containing few cells were prepared with SMART-Seq v4 Ultra Low Input. General study points: The bulk population could contribute abundant contaminating clonotypes to FACS-sorted repertoires. Post-booster repertoires again held most primary-vaccination clones (96% CD4, roughly 88% CD8).

After removal of 4 bases from V and 4 bases from J, the junction contained 5 bases not matched to a gene. This CDR3 comprises 14 residues. Germline V CDR1 and CDR2: SGHNT, YYREEE (reference sequence). This clonotype was seen many times. Antigen unknown. Production of TCR cDNA was by 5'RACE template switching, which also added a universal primer site and UMIs. MiXCR was run by TCRdb on the 5' RACE reads, yielding one entry per CDR3 protein. The sample has 300,000 or so distinct CDR3 sequences, roughly 7.5% seen once. The sequencing used PBMCs, collected approximately 40 days after the first yellow fever vaccination. The gene calls are TRBV5-4 and TRBJ2-1, with 7 bases aligning to TRBD1. The receptor's source is a man between 18 and 29 years old who received the YFV17D yellow fever vaccine. CDR3 sequence reads: CASSQGQEYNEQFF. In nucleotides, the CDR3 is TGTGCCAGCAGCCAAGGACAGGAGTACAATGAGCAGTTCTTC.